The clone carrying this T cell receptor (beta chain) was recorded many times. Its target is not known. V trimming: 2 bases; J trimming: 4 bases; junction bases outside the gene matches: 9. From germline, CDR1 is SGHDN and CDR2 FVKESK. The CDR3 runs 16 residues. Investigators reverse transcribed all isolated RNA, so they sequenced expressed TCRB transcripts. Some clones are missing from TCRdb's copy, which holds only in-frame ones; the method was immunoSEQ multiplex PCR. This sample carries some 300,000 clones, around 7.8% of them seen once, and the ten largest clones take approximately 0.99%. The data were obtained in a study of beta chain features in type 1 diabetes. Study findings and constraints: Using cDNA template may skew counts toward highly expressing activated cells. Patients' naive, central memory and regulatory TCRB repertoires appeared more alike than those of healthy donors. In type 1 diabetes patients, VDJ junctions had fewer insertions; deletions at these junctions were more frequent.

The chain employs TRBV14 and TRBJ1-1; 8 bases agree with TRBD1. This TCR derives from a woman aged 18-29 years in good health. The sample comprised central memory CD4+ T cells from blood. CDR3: CASSQSTGGGRTEAFF. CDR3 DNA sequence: TGTGCCAGCAGCCAATCAACAGGGGGTGGTCGCACTGAAGCTTTCTTT. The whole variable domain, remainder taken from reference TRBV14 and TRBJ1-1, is EAGVTQFPSHSVIEKGQTVTLRCDPISGHDNLYWYRRVMGKEIKFLLHFVKESKQDESGMPNNRFLAERTGGTYSTLKVQPAELEDSGVYFCASSQSTGGGRTEAFFGQGTRLTVV.